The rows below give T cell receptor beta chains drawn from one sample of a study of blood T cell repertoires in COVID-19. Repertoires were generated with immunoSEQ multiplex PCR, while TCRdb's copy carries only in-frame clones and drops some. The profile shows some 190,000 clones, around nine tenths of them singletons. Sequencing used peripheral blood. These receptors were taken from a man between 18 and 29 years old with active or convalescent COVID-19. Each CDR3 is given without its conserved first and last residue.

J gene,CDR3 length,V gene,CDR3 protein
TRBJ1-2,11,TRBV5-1,ASSLGTGYGYT
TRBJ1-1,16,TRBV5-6,ASSLFRDISRSNTEAF
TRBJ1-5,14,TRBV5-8,ASSFLYRGTNQPQH
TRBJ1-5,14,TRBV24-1,ATSDAGTGDNQPQH
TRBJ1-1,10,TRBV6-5,ASRIQGPEAF
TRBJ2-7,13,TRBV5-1,ASRTGTETSYEQY
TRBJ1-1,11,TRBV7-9,ASSLVGNTEAF
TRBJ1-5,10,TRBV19,ASHYSNQPQH
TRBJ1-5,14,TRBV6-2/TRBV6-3,ASSYKGAPGNQPQH
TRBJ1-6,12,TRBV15,ATSGGTVNSPLH
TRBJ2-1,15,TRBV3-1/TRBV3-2,ASSQEVQHSSYNEQF
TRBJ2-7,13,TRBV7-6,ASSLAARTGVEQY
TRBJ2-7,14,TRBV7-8,ASSFVRETKTYEQY
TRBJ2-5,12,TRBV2,ANPPQGSRETQY
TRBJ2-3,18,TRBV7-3,ASSAIAGGRGGTDRGTQY
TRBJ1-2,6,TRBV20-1,SAIQGV
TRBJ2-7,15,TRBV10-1,ASSQRTSGTLGSEQY
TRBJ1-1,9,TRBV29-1,SAREGTEAF
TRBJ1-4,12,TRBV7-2,ASSFLTGIEKLF
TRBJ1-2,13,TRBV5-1,ASSHGQGRNYGYT
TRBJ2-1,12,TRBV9,ASSPLSSYNEQF
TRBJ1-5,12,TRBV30,AWSVNTGNQPQH
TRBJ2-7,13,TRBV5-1,ASSLTGRASYEQY
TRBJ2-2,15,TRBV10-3,AIRPGSGTGNTGELF
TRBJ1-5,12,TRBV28,ASSRGGSNQPQH
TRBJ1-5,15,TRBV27,ASSPGGAGSRNQPQH
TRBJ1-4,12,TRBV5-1,ASSPGTGGEKLF
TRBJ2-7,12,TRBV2,ASTAKRNVHEQY
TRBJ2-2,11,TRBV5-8,AIGQSRTGELF
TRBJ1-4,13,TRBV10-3,AISGGQGGHEKLF
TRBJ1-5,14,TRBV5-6,ASSLGSGTGNQPQH
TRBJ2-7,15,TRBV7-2,ASSFGTGGTKSYEQY
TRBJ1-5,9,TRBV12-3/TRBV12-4,ASSRIGAQH
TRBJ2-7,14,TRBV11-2,ASSLVMTSGTYEQY
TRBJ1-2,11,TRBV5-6,ASSLGGNYGYT
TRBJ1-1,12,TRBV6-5,ASNPTGMNTEAF
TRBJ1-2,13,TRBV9,ASSVGQAANYGYT
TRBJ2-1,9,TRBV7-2,ASSPAREQF
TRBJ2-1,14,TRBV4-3,ASSQALAGLYNEQF
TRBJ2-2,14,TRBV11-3,ASSQTTGAVTGELF
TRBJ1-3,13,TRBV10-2,ASSESRGQGNTIY
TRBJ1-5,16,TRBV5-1,ASSTNWSDRVPNQPQH
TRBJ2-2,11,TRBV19,ASAVANTGELF
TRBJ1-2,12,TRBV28,ASSSGTGNYGYT
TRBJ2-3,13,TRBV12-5,ASGGGASGTDTQY
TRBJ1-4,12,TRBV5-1,ASSQPGQNEKLF
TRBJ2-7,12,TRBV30,AWSPGLSAYEQY
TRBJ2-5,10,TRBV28,ASSTVIETQY
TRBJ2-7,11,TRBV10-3,AISVHGTYEQY
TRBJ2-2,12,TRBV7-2,ASSFRGSTGELF
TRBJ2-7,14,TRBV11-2,ASSLASGGFSYEQY